This T cell receptor (beta chain) was found in a study of CD8 T cells in ankylosing spondylitis. Study findings and constraints: Several of the motif variants were reported before in synovial fluid and blood from reactive arthritis. Several highly homologous variants made up a TCR beta motif, and this motif appeared characteristic of ankylosing spondylitis blood. The authors reported significant enrichment of disease-linked clones in matched ankylosing spondylitis synovial fluid.

In its sample, this clonotype was seen many times. Its antigen is unknown. Germline V gene lookup returns CDR1 SGHRS and CDR2 YFSETQ. V was pared by 7 bases and J by 6 bases, with 10 bases between. The CDR3 loop spans 12 amino acids. By quantitative 5'-RACE with molecular barcodes, the TCR beta libraries were made. TCRdb passed the 5' RACE reads through MiXCR, listing each CDR3 protein once. This sample has tens of thousands of distinct CDR3 sequences, with about 9% found just once. The receptor was derived from a male donor with ankylosing spondylitis. The chain is built from TRBV5-1 and TRBJ2-2; no clear D gene. What was sequenced was blood, either unsorted or a sorted T cell fraction (not recorded which). CDR3 region: CASAVGSGELFF. The CDR3, as DNA: TGCGCCAGCGCCGTAGGATCCGGGGAGCTGTTTTTT.